Here is one T cell receptor beta chain with its context. Its target is unknown. Disease duration was under 3 months in the ophthalmopathy patients, who also had a Clinical Activity Score of at least 3 and a NOSPECS grade of at least 4. It was RNA transcripts that yielded the amplified TCR beta CDR3 regions. First-round RT-PCR of the TCR CDR3 relied on the HTBI primer set. TCRdb reprocessed the multiplex PCR reads via MiXCR and lists one record per CDR3 protein. The repertoire holds roughly 400,000 distinct CDR3 sequences, with 11% to 15% as singletons. Deletions cut 6 bases from V and 0 bases from J, with 11 bases between. This CDR3 has 14 residues. CDR1 DFQATT and CDR2 SNEGSKA come from the germline V gene (reference sequence). The data belong to a study of T cells in Graves' hyperthyroidism and ophthalmopathy. Points from the study as a whole: Before onset, ophthalmopathy was predicted by the model a median 6.5 months earlier. Blood shared most expanded thyroid clonotypes above 0.001.

Sequencing input: blood. V and J are TRBV20-1 and TRBJ1-4; D call uncertain. The clonotype was recovered from a man in his fifties with Graves' ophthalmopathy. In DNA form, the CDR3 reads TGCAGTGCGCGAGGTTTTGCAACTAATGAAAAACTGTTTTTT. Its translation is CSARGFATNEKLFF.